The 21 T cell receptor beta chains in this list originate from one sample, sequenced in a study of vaccination and CD4 T cells after COVID-19. Sequencing of the DNA from cultured CD4+ T cells was carried out with the Oncomine TCR Beta short-read assay. Each CDR3 protein is one row after TCRdb ran MiXCR on the PCR reads. Among roughly 20,000 distinct CDR3 sequences, 44% were seen once, and the ten largest hold approximately 26%. Antigens for these TCRs are unknown. Treatment meaning: roughly 11-day PBMC culture with coronavirus spike peptide pools or control peptides (ViraFEST assay). The material was CD4+ T cells from blood, cultured in vitro, obtained before SARS-CoV-2 vaccination. These TCRs come from a human donor who had recovered from COVID-19.

This rearrangement joins TRBV28 to TRBJ1-1; D call uncertain. Trimming removed 2 bases at V and 8 bases at J, with 9 bases between. This CDR3 has 12 residues. CDR1 is MDHEN, CDR2 SYDVKM, per germline. In DNA, the CDR3 is TGTGCCAGCAGTTTACCGGGCGGAGAAGCTTTCTTT. Amino acid sequence: CASSLPGGEAFF.

This clonotype has a handful of counts. V usage is TRBV7-2 and J usage is TRBJ2-5, with 12 bases identical to TRBD2. The CDR3 extends over 16 amino acids. Germline V gene lookup returns CDR1 SGHTA and CDR2 FQGNSA. V shed 4 bases, J shed 5 bases, and the junction held 8 bases outside the gene matches. The CDR3 region has the DNA TGTGCCAGCAGCTGGCAGTCTAGCGGGGGGGCGGAGACCCAGTACTTC. Amino acids: CASSWQSSGGAETQYF.

The rearrangement joins TRBV30 to TRBJ1-5; 7 nucleotides line up with TRBD1. Germline CDR1 reads GTSNPN; CDR2 reads SVGIG (reference sequence). This CDR3 is 14 amino acids long. V was pared by 2 bases and J by 8 bases, with 9 bases of the junction left unmatched. The CDR3 reads CAWSRTGPREPQHF. The CDR3 DNA reads as TGTGCCTGGAGTCGGACAGGCCCACGGGAGCCCCAGCATTTT.

The chain is built from TRBV20-1 and TRBJ2-1; 9 nucleotides line up with TRBD2. CDR1 is DFQATT, CDR2 SNEGSKA, per germline (reference sequence). The CDR3 consists of 16 residues. Germline trimming cut 1 base from V and 0 bases from J; bases unmatched to any gene: 4. This CDR3 is CSARGELAGSYNEQFF. In DNA, the CDR3 is TGCAGTGCTAGAGGAGAACTAGCGGGCTCCTACAATGAGCAGTTCTTC.

This clonotype appeared a few times. The J gene is TRBJ1-1, the V gene TRBV6-1, with 8 bases identical to TRBD1. CDR1 is MNHNS and CDR2 is SASEGT in the germline V gene. The CDR3 extends over 16 amino acids. Germline trimming cut 6 bases from V and 1 base from J; bases unmatched to any gene: 10. The CDR3 coding sequence is TGTGCCAGCAGCCGAAGACAGGGGCACTCGAACACTGAAGCTTTCTTT. This sequence encodes CASSRRQGHSNTEAFF.

The chain carries TRBV7-3 and TRBJ1-6, with D perhaps matching TRBD1 (6 bases). The CDR3 spans 15 residues. V was shortened by 4 bases and J by 6 bases, with 13 bases between the two germline ends. CDR1 and CDR2 (germline): SGHTA, FQGTGA. The CDR3 DNA reads TGTGCCAGCAGCTCAACCGGGGGGCCTAATTCACCCCTCCACTTT. Protein product: CASSSTGGPNSPLHF.

The rearrangement uses TRBV2 and TRBJ2-7, with 11 bases that match TRBD1. Germline assignment: CDR1 SNHLY and CDR2 FYNNEI. The CDR3 totals 13 residues. V was pared by 11 bases and J by 6 bases, with 9 bases of the junction left unmatched. CDR3 amino acids: CACHRTGGAEQYF. CDR3 nucleotides: TGTGCCTGCCATAGGACAGGGGGCGCCGAGCAGTACTTC. The full variable domain, with the rest looked up from reference TRBV2 and TRBJ2-7, is EPEVTQTPSHQVTQMGQEVILRCVPISNHLYFYWYRQILGQKVEFLVSFYNNEISEKSEIFDDQFSVERPDGSNFTLKIRSTKLEDSAMYFCACHRTGGAEQYFGPGTRLTVT.

This clonotype showed up just a few times. The chain is built from TRBV7-2 and TRBJ2-1; D gene ambiguous. V shed 5 bases and J shed 10 bases, with 6 bases lying between them. The CDR3 extends over 10 amino acids. The germline V gene has CDR1 SGHTA and CDR2 FQGNSA. CDR3 coding DNA: TGTGCCAGCAGCCATGGAGAGCAGTTCTTC. Its protein product is CASSHGEQFF.

CDR3 nucleotide sequence: TGTGCCAGCAGCTTAGGTGCGGGATCGGATGAGCAGTTCTTC. Translation gives CASSLGAGSDEQFF. The rearrangement links TRBV11-3 to TRBJ2-1, with D possibly being TRBD2 (6 bases). This CDR3 comprises 14 residues. The V gene's germline CDR1 is SGHNT and CDR2 YENEEA. Deletions cut 1 base from V and 8 bases from J, with 12 bases between.

The rearrangement uses TRBV20-1 and TRBJ2-5, with 7 bases matching TRBD2. Germline V lookup: CDR1 DFQATT, CDR2 SNEGSKA (reference sequence). V lost 6 bases to trimming and J lost 5 bases; unmatched junction nucleotides: 9. This CDR3 has 13 amino acids. This chain's CDR3 is CSATEAGSETQYF. The DNA for the CDR3 is TGCAGTGCAACAGAAGCGGGATCGGAGACCCAGTACTTC.

The chain employs TRBV12-3 or TRBV12-4 and TRBJ1-1, with a weak D call TRBD1 (5 bases). This CDR3 contains 13 residues. Trimming left V 6 bases short and J 0 bases short, with 8 bases between. The CDR3 DNA reads TGTGCCAGCAGGAAGACAGTGAACACTGAAGCTTTCTTT. Its protein is CASRKTVNTEAFF.

This clonotype is classed as medium-sized. The chain has TRBV20-1 and TRBJ1-6, with D tentatively TRBD1 (6 bases). V was shortened by 2 bases and J by 4 bases, with 6 bases between the two germline ends. This CDR3 is 13 amino acids long. Germline V gives CDR1 DFQATT, CDR2 SNEGSKA (reference sequence). CDR3 amino acids: CSARQGYNSPLHF. CDR3 in DNA: TGCAGTGCTAGACAGGGGTATAATTCACCCCTCCACTTT.

V and J are TRBV27 and TRBJ1-4; 8 bases are shared with TRBD1. Trimming took 4 bases from V and 4 from J; bases not matched to a gene: 8. CDR1 MNHEY and CDR2 SMNVEV come from the germline V gene (reference sequence). The CDR3 is made up of 16 amino acids. CDR3 region: CASSSGQGAVNEKLFF. The CDR3 nucleotides are TGTGCCAGCAGTTCGGGTCAGGGGGCAGTTAATGAAAAACTGTTTTTT. Filled out from reference TRBV27 and TRBJ1-4, the complete variable domain reads EAQVTQNPRYLITVTGKKLTVTCSQNMNHEYMSWYRQDPGLGLRQIYYSMNVEVTDKGDVPEGYKVSRKEKRNFPLILESPSPNQTSLYFCASSSGQGAVNEKLFFGSGTQLSVL.

The genes are TRBV7-2 and TRBJ1-5; no clear D. V lost 2 bases and J lost 3, with 2 bases in between. Germline CDR1 SGHTA, CDR2 FQGNSA. The CDR3 spans 12 residues. As DNA, the CDR3 is TGTGCCAGCAGCTTACTCAATCAGCCCCAGCATTTT. Translation: CASSLLNQPQHF.

The V and J genes are TRBV20-1 and TRBJ1-1; the match to TRBD1 covers 8 bases. CDR1 and CDR2 (germline): DFQATT, SNEGSKA (reference sequence). The trim removed 6 bases at V and 5 bases at J, leaving 11 bases unmatched. There are 14 residues in the CDR3. For the CDR3, the DNA is TGCAGTGCGGGGCAGGGGGCGGGAGGTACTGAAGCTTTCTTT. This sequence encodes CSAGQGAGGTEAFF.

This clonotype occurred a few times. V and J are TRBV20-1 and TRBJ2-5; D not resolved. This CDR3 comprises 15 residues. Germline assignment: CDR1 DFQATT and CDR2 SNEGSKA (reference sequence). Trimming shortened V by 6 bases and J by 5 bases, and 22 bases separated the two germline ends. The DNA of the CDR3 is TGCAGTGCCGCCGCCCCTGTTCTGGGTAGGGAGACCCAGTACTTC. Its protein is CSAAAPVLGRETQYF.

The sample holds a few counts of this clonotype. In nucleotides, the CDR3 is TGTGCCAGTAGTCCTCGGACAGGAACTAACTATGGCTACACCTTC. Its protein is CASSPRTGTNYGYTF. The J gene is TRBJ1-2, the V gene TRBV19; 7 bases map to TRBD1. The length of the CDR3 is 15 residues. The junction had 6 bases not matched to a gene; V was cut back by 5 bases and J by 0 bases. Germline loops: CDR1 LNHDA, CDR2 SQIVND (reference sequence).

This sequence joins TRBV7-3 and TRBJ1-1; D unclear. Trimming stripped 5 bases from V and 8 bases from J, with 12 bases between. The CDR3 length is 12 residues. The germline V gene encodes CDR1 SGHTA and CDR2 FQGTGA. CDR3 region: CASSRSGREAFF. The CDR3 region has the DNA TGTGCCAGCAGCCGTTCCGGGAGGGAAGCTTTCTTT.

This clonotype occurred a few times. The rearrangement joins TRBV7-2 to TRBJ1-6; no firm D call. CDR3 size: 15 residues. The V and J ends lost 1 base and 5 bases respectively, with 9 bases between them. Germline CDR1 reads SGHTA; CDR2 reads FQGNSA. The CDR3 DNA reads as TGTGCCAGCAGCTTAGACCCGGGGAATAATTCACCCCTCCACTTT. This codes for CASSLDPGNNSPLHF.

The chain joins TRBV10-2 to TRBJ1-5; D unclear. The CDR3 is 14 amino acids. Germline lookup yields CDR1 WSHSY and CDR2 SAAADI. The V end was cut by 5 bases, the J end by 1 base, with 9 bases between. CDR3 sequence: CASSLEWSNQPQHF. The DNA for the CDR3 is TGCGCCAGCAGTCTTGAGTGGAGCAATCAGCCCCAGCATTTT.

This clonotype was detected only once. J is TRBJ1-4 and V is TRBV7-6, with a tentative D call TRBD1 (5 bases). The CDR3 runs to 15 residues. V shed 2 bases and J shed 6 bases, with 13 bases lying between them. Germline assignment: CDR1 SGHVS and CDR2 FNYEAQ. CDR3 DNA sequence: TGTGCCAGCAGCTTAAGTTCCAGGGCTGATGAAAAACTGTTTTTT. The encoded protein is CASSLSSRADEKLFF.